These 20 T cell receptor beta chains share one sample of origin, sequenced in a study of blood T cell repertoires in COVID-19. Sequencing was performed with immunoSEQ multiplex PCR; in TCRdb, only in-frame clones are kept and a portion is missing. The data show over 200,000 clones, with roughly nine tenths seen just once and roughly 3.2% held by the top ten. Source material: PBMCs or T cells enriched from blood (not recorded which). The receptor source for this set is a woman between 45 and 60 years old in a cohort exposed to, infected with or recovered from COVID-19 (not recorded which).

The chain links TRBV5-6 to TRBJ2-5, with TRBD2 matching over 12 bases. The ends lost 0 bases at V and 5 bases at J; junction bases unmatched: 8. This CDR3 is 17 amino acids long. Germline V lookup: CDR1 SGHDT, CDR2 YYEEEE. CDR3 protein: CASSLAPSGGAGETQYF. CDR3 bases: TGTGCCAGCAGCTTGGCCCCTAGCGGGGGGGCCGGGGAGACCCAGTACTTC.

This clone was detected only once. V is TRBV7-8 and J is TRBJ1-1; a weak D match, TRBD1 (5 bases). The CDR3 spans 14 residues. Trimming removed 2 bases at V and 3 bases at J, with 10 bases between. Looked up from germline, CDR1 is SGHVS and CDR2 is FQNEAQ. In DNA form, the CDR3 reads TGTGCCAGCAGCTTAATTGGGGGGGACACTGAAGCTTTCTTT. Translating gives CASSLIGGDTEAFF.

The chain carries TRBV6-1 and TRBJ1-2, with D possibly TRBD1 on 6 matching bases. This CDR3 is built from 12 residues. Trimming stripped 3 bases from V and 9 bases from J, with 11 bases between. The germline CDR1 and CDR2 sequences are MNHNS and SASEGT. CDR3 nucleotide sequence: TGTGCCAGCAGTGAGTCAGGGGCTAGCTACACCTTC. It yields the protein CASSESGASYTF.

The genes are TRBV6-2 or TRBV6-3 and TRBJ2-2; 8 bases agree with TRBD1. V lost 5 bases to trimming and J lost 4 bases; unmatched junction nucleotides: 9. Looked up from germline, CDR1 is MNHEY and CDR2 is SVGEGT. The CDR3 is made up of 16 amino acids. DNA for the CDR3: TGTGCCAGCAGTCGTCCCCCAGACAGGGGCACCGGGGAGCTGTTTTTT. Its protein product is CASSRPPDRGTGELFF.

CDR3 coding DNA: TGTGCCAGCAGCGTAGCAGGGGACAGCTATGGCTACACCTTC. As protein: CASSVAGDSYGYTF. The chain uses TRBV9 and TRBJ1-2; 7 nucleotides line up with TRBD1. CDR1 and CDR2 (germline): SGDLS, YYNGEE. The CDR3 is 14 residues long. The junction had 3 bases not matched to a gene; V was cut back by 0 bases and J by 4 bases.

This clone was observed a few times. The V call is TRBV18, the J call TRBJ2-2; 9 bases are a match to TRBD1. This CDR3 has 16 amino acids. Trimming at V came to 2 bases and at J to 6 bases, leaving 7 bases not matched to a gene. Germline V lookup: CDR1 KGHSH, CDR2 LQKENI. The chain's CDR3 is CASSPFRDRVAGELFF. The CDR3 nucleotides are TGTGCCAGCTCACCATTCCGGGACAGGGTCGCCGGGGAGCTGTTTTTT. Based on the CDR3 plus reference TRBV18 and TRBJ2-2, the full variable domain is NAGVMQNPRHLVRRRGQEARLRCSPMKGHSHVYWYRQLPEEGLKFMVYLQKENIIDESGMPKERFSAEFPKEGPSILRIQQVVRGDSAAYFCASSPFRDRVAGELFFGEGSRLTVL.

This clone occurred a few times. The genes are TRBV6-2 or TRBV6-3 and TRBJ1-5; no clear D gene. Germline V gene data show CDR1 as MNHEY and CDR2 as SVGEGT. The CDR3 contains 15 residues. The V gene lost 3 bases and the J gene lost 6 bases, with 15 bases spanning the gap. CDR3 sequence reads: CASSYGVVEGQPQHF. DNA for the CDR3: TGTGCCAGCAGTTATGGGGTGGTAGAGGGTCAGCCCCAGCATTTT.

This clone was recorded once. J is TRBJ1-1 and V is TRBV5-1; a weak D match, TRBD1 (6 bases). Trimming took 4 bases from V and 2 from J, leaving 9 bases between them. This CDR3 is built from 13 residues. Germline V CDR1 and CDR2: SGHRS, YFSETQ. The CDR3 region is CASSVQGNTEAFF. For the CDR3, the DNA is TGCGCCAGCAGCGTACAGGGAAACACTGAAGCTTTCTTT. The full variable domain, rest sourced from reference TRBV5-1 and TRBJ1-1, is KAGVTQTPRYLIKTRGQQVTLSCSPISGHRSVSWYQQTPGQGLQFLFEYFSETQRNKGNFPGRFSGRQFSNSRSEMNVSTLELGDSALYLCASSVQGNTEAFFGQGTRLTVV.

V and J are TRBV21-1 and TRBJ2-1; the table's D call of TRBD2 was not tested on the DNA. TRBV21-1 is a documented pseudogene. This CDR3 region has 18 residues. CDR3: CASSKAEEGAHSYNEQFF. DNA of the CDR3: TGTGCCAGCAGCAAAGCTGAAGAGGGAGCCCACTCCTACAATGAGCAGTTCTTC.

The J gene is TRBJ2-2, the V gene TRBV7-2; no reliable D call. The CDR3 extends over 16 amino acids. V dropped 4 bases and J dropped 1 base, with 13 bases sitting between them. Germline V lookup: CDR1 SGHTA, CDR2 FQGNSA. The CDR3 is CASSSRGGMNTGELFF. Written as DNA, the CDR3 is TGTGCCAGCAGCTCCCGTGGCGGTATGAACACCGGGGAGCTGTTTTTT.

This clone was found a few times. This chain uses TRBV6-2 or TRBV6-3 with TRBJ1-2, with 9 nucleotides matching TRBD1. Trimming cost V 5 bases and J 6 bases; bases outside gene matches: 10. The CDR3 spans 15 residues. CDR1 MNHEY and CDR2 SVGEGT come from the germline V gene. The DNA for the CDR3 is TGTGCCAGCAGTAAACGACAGGGGGTTAGACATGGCTACACCTTC. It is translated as CASSKRQGVRHGYTF.

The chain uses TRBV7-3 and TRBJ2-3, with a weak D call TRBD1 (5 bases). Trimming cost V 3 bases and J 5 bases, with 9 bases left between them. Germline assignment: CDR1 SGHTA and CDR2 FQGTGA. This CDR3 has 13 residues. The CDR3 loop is CASSFQGGDTQYF. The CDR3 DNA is TGTGCCAGCAGCTTCCAGGGCGGAGATACGCAGTATTTT.

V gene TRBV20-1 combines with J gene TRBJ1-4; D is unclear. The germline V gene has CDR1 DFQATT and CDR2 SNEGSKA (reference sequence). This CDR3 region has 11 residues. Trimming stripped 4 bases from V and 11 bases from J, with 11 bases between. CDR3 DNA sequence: TGCAGTGCTATTCAGTGGGCGAAACTGTTTTTT. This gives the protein CSAIQWAKLFF.

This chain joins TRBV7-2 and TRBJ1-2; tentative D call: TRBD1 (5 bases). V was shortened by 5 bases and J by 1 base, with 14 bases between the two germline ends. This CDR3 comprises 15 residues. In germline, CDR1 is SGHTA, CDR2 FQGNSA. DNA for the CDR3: TGTGCCAGCAGCCTATCAGGGCTGAATAACTATGGCTACACCTTC. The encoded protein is CASSLSGLNNYGYTF.

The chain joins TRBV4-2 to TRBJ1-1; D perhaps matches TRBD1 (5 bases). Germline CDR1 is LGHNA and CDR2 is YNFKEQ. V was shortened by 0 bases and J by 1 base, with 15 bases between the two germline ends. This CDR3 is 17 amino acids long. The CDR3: CASSQDQVRGANTEAFF. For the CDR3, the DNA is TGTGCCAGCAGCCAAGATCAGGTACGTGGGGCGAACACTGAAGCTTTCTTT.

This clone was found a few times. This CDR3 reads CASSFTGDGQPQHF. For the CDR3, the DNA is TGTGCCAGCAGTTTCACAGGGGACGGTCAGCCCCAGCATTTT. The chain carries TRBV6-5 and TRBJ1-5, with 7 bases that match TRBD1. CDR1 and CDR2 from the germline V gene are MNHEY and SVGAGI. Unmatched junction bases numbered 6, after V lost 4 bases and J lost 6 bases. The CDR3 loop spans 14 amino acids.

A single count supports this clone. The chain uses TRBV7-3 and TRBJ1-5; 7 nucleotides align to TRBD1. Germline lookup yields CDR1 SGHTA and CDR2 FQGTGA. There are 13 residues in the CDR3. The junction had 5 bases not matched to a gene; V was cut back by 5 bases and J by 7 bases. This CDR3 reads CASSQDRDQPQHF. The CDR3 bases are TGTGCCAGCAGCCAAGACAGGGACCAGCCCCAGCATTTT.

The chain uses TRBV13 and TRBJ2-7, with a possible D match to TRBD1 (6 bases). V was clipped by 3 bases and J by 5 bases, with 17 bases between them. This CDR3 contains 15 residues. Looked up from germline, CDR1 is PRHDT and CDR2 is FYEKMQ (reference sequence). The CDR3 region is CASSFYDRRSHEQYF. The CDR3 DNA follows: TGTGCCAGCAGCTTTTACGACAGGAGATCACACGAGCAGTACTTC.

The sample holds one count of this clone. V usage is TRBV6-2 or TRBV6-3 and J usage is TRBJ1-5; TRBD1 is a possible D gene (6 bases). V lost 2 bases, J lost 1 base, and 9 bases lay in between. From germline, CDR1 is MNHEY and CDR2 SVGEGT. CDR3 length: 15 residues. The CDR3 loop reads CASSYRQGSNQPQHF. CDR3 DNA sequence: TGTGCCAGCAGTTACCGGCAGGGGAGCAATCAGCCCCAGCATTTT.

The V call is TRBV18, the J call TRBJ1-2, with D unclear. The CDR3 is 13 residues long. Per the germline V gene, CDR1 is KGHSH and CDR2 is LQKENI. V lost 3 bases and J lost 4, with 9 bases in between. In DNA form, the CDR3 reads TGTGCCAGCTCACCGGCCAGATCCTATGGCTACACCTTC. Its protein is CASSPARSYGYTF.